What follows are 17 T cell receptor beta chains derived from one specimen sequenced in a study of blood T cell repertoires in COVID-19. Sequencing was performed with immunoSEQ multiplex PCR; in TCRdb, only in-frame clones are kept and a portion is missing. This table has under 200,000 clones, 70% to 85% appearing once. The sample was peripheral blood. The receptors stem from a woman aged 30 to 39 with acute or convalescent COVID-19.

This clone has just a few counts. This sequence joins TRBV5-4 and TRBJ1-1, with unresolved D. The CDR3 loop spans 14 amino acids. V was trimmed by 1 base and J by 8 bases, leaving 15 bases between them. The germline V gene encodes CDR1 SGHNT and CDR2 YYREEE (reference sequence). CDR3 in amino acids: CASSLSPQSLEAFF. As DNA, the CDR3 is TGTGCCAGCAGCTTGTCCCCTCAGTCGCTGGAAGCTTTCTTT.

V usage is TRBV4-3 and J usage is TRBJ2-7; TRBD2 might be the D (6 bases). Germline V CDR1 and CDR2: LGHNA, YSLEER. Between the trimmed V and J ends, which lost 0 bases and 5 bases, there was a span of 14 bases. The CDR3 loop spans 15 amino acids. This CDR3 is CASSQETGEYHEQYF. The CDR3 bases are TGCGCCAGCAGCCAAGAAACGGGGGAGTACCACGAGCAGTACTTC.

The chain joins TRBV4-1 to TRBJ2-2; TRBD2 matches 12 bases. This CDR3 has 15 amino acids. The J segment lost 5 bases and the V segment lost 4 bases, leaving 2 bases of the junction unmatched. The germline V gene encodes CDR1 MGHRA and CDR2 YSYEKL. CDR3 sequence reads: CASSPSGRGTGELFF. The CDR3 DNA is TGCGCCAGCAGCCCTAGCGGGAGGGGAACCGGGGAGCTGTTTTTT.

The chain is built from TRBV27 and TRBJ1-2; 9 bases match TRBD1. Germline assignment: CDR1 MNHEY and CDR2 SMNVEV (reference sequence). The trim removed 5 bases at V and 4 bases at J, leaving 2 bases unmatched. This CDR3 comprises 13 residues. The CDR3 is CASSGQGTYGYTF. CDR3 nucleotides: TGTGCCAGCAGTGGACAGGGGACCTATGGCTACACCTTC.

This clone showed up many times. The chain has TRBV2 and TRBJ1-5; TRBD1 matches 11 bases. V shed 6 bases, J shed 9 bases, and the junction held 10 bases outside the gene matches. Germline CDR1 is SNHLY and CDR2 is FYNNEI. The CDR3 is made up of 15 amino acids. The CDR3 loop is CASSRDRGDSRPQHF. The CDR3 coding sequence is TGTGCCAGCAGCCGGGACAGGGGGGACTCACGGCCCCAGCATTTT.

The chain is built from TRBV5-1 and TRBJ2-5; D uncertain. The CDR3 loop spans 14 amino acids. Germline V gives CDR1 SGHRS, CDR2 YFSETQ. The V end was cut by 4 bases, the J end by 1 base, with 11 bases between. Here the CDR3 DNA reads TGCGCCAGCAGCGAAACCGGGTCCCAAGAGACCCAGTACTTC. As protein: CASSETGSQETQYF.

The genes are TRBV13 and TRBJ2-1; 10 bases match TRBD2. The germline gives CDR1 PRHDT, CDR2 FYEKMQ (reference sequence). This CDR3 region has 16 residues. J was trimmed by 8 bases and V by 4 bases; bases with no gene match: 11. Here the CDR3 DNA reads TGTGCCAGCAGCTCATCCCCTAGCGGGAGTAAAGATGAGCAGTTCTTC. It translates to CASSSSPSGSKDEQFF.

The chain employs TRBV24-1 and TRBJ1-2; TRBD1 agrees at 10 bases. Germline CDR1 and CDR2: KGHDR and SFDVKD. With 4 bases clipped from V and 3 bases from J, the junction kept 13 bases outside the gene matches. The CDR3 totals 18 residues. CDR3 loop: CATSDRGTGETHDYGYTF. The CDR3 DNA reads TGTGCCACCAGTGACCGTGGGACAGGGGAAACGCACGACTATGGCTACACCTTC.

The chain joins TRBV19 to TRBJ1-1; no clear D. V was trimmed by 3 bases and J by 5 bases, leaving 10 bases between them. The length of the CDR3 is 13 residues. The germline CDR1 and CDR2 sequences are LNHDA and SQIVND (reference sequence). The CDR3 nucleotides read TGTGCCAGTAGTATTATGCCGGGGACTGAAGCTTTCTTT. It specifies CASSIMPGTEAFF.

The V gene is TRBV7-9, the J gene TRBJ2-1, with 7 bases that match TRBD2. The V gene's germline CDR1 is SEHNR and CDR2 FQNEAQ (reference sequence). The CDR3 consists of 14 residues. V dropped 6 bases and J dropped 6; count of bases not matched to a gene: 8. The DNA of the CDR3 is TGTGCCAGCAGTGAGACGGGAGGTTCCAATGAGCAGTTCTTC. Protein: CASSETGGSNEQFF. Filled out from reference TRBV7-9 and TRBJ2-1, the complete variable domain reads DTGVSQNPRHKITKRGQNVTFRCDPISEHNRLYWYRQTLGQGPEFLTYFQNEAQLEKSRLLSDRFSAERPKGSFSTLEIQRTEQGDSAMYLCASSETGGSNEQFFGPGTRLTVL.

The chain employs TRBV10-2 and TRBJ2-7; TRBD1 aligns across 8 bases. Germline V CDR1 and CDR2: WSHSY, SAAADI. V trimming: 4 bases; J trimming: 3 bases; junction bases outside the gene matches: 5. This CDR3 has 14 residues. CDR3 in DNA: TGCGCCAGCAGTGGGACAGGGAAAGACTACGAGCAGTACTTC. It translates to CASSGTGKDYEQYF.

This clone was seen just once. The chain recombines TRBV2 with TRBJ1-6; 7 bases are a match to TRBD1. The CDR3 covers 15 residues. V shed 0 bases, J shed 5 bases, and the junction held 1 base outside the gene matches. CDR1 is SNHLY, CDR2 FYNNEI, per germline. CDR3 DNA: TGTGCCAGCAGTGAAGCGCAGGGGGATAATTCACCCCTCCACTTT. Encoded protein: CASSEAQGDNSPLHF.

The gene calls are TRBV11-2 and TRBJ2-5, with TRBD2 identical over 15 bases. The J segment lost 6 bases and the V segment lost 1 base, leaving 9 bases of the junction unmatched. The CDR3 is 18 amino acids. Germline CDR1 is SGHAT and CDR2 is FQNNGV. CDR3 loop: CASSLVGTSGGFSKTQYF. The CDR3 region has the DNA TGTGCCAGCAGCTTAGTTGGGACTAGCGGGGGGTTTTCAAAGACCCAGTACTTC.

This chain connects TRBV30 to TRBJ1-2; TRBD1 agrees at 8 bases. There are 14 residues in the CDR3. The germline gives CDR1 GTSNPN, CDR2 SVGIG (reference sequence). Germline trimming cut 2 bases from V and 13 bases from J; bases unmatched to any gene: 15. This chain's CDR3 is CAWSIGTGRFRGTF. The CDR3 DNA sequence: TGTGCCTGGAGTATCGGGACAGGCCGTTTTCGTGGCACCTTC.

The V gene is TRBV19, the J gene TRBJ2-7; D is uncertain. Germline V CDR1 and CDR2: LNHDA, SQIVND (reference sequence). The length of the CDR3 is 17 residues. The ends were cut back, 1 base at V and 2 bases at J, with 18 bases in the middle. The CDR3 loop is CASSIGYPGRNAYEQYF. CDR3 nucleotides: TGTGCCAGTAGTATAGGTTATCCAGGCCGTAATGCCTACGAGCAGTACTTC.

CDR3 DNA: TGTGCCAGCAGCCTCGGGACTAGCCTACACGAGCAGTACTTC. Its translation: CASSLGTSLHEQYF. The chain uses TRBV7-2 and TRBJ2-7, with TRBD2 matching 9 bases. CDR3 size: 14 residues. Germline values: CDR1 SGHTA, CDR2 FQGNSA. The V segment lost 5 bases and the J segment 5 bases; nucleotides outside the gene matches: 7.

The DNA of the CDR3 is TGTGCCAGCAGCAACGGGGCGGCGGTCGGGACAGCAAACATTCAGTACTTC. This codes for CASSNGAAVGTANIQYF. The chain recombines TRBV28 with TRBJ2-4; TRBD1 matches 7 bases. The J segment lost 6 bases and the V segment lost 6 bases, leaving 17 bases of the junction unmatched. CDR1 is MDHEN, CDR2 SYDVKM, per germline. The CDR3 has 17 residues.